A single sample is the source of the 10 T cell receptor beta chains below, sequenced in a study of blood T cell repertoires in COVID-19. TCRdb's copy holds only in-frame clones and misses some; the assay was immunoSEQ multiplex PCR. The sample carries nearly 110,000 clones, about four fifths recorded once. Sequencing was done on a sample of peripheral blood. Receptors originate from a man in his 70s with acute or convalescent COVID-19.

The chain recombines TRBV19 with TRBJ2-2; 9 bases are a match to TRBD1. Germline V gene lookup returns CDR1 LNHDA and CDR2 SQIVND (reference sequence). This CDR3 contains 16 residues. The V segment lost 7 bases and the J segment 0 bases; nucleotides outside the gene matches: 6. CDR3 nucleotides: TGTGCCAGTACCCCTGGGACAGGGTCGAACACCGGGGAGCTGTTTTTT. Translated, it gives CASTPGTGSNTGELFF.

In this sample, this clone turned up once. The V call is TRBV5-5, the J call TRBJ1-1, with 7 bases aligning to TRBD1. Germline CDR1 is SGHKS and CDR2 is YYEKEE (reference sequence). Trimming took 1 base from V and 1 from J; bases not matched to a gene: 4. The CDR3 has 15 residues. DNA of the CDR3: TGTGCCAGCAGCTTGTTGCCAGGGGGGAACACTGAAGCTTTCTTT. It translates to CASSLLPGGNTEAFF.

The chain links TRBV7-9 to TRBJ1-2; D is perhaps TRBD1 (6 bases). Trimming shortened V by 5 bases and J by 7 bases, and 17 bases separated the two germline ends. CDR3 length: 14 residues. The germline CDR1 and CDR2 sequences are SEHNR and FQNEAQ (reference sequence). The CDR3 nucleotides read TGTGCCAGCAGCCCTGGGTGGGGGGGGCTTGGCTACACCTTC. Amino acids: CASSPGWGGLGYTF.

The CDR3 bases are TGTGCCAGCAGCCCGGGAGGCTCCAAAAACATTCAGTACTTC. As protein: CASSPGGSKNIQYF. The chain employs TRBV7-2 and TRBJ2-4; 7 nucleotides line up with TRBD2. Germline V gene lookup returns CDR1 SGHTA and CDR2 FQGNSA. V lost 5 bases and J lost 2; bases outside the gene matches: 3. This CDR3 has 14 amino acids.

Of note for this clone: This sample also contains other DNA sequences that code for the same CDR3. The V and J genes are TRBV7-8 and TRBJ1-5; 8 nucleotides match TRBD1. The V segment lost 4 bases and the J segment 2 bases; nucleotides outside the gene matches: 4. The CDR3 is 15 residues long. CDR1 is SGHVS, CDR2 FQNEAQ, per germline. The CDR3 here is CASSSQGAGNQPQHF. The CDR3 DNA follows: TGTGCCAGCAGCTCGCAGGGGGCCGGCAATCAGCCCCAGCATTTT. Supplemented by reference TRBV7-8 and TRBJ1-5, the full variable domain reads GAGVSQSPRYKVAKRGQDVALRCDPISGHVSLFWYQQALGQGPEFLTYFQNEAQLDKSGLPSDRFFAERPEGSVSTLKIQRTQQEDSAVYLCASSSQGAGNQPQHFGDGTRLSIL.

This clone came up a few times. The rearrangement joins TRBV12-3 or TRBV12-4 to TRBJ1-1; D remains unclear. The ends were cut back, 6 bases at V and 4 bases at J, with 12 bases in the middle. There are 13 residues in the CDR3. CDR3 in DNA: TGTGCCAGCAGCCGCCGATCGGGCACTGAAGCTTTCTTT. This sequence encodes CASSRRSGTEAFF.

About this clone itself: Within the sample, other DNA sequences also encode this same CDR3. This sequence joins TRBV3-1 (or the pseudogene TRBV3-2) and TRBJ2-2, with TRBD2 as a possible D gene (6 bases). Germline V CDR1 and CDR2: LGHDT, YNNKEL (reference sequence). V lost 1 base and J 1 base, leaving 7 bases between the germline ends. The CDR3 covers 15 residues. The CDR3 sequence: CASSQGGGNTGELFF. The CDR3 DNA sequence: TGTGCCAGCAGCCAAGGGGGAGGGAACACCGGGGAGCTGTTTTTT.

The rearrangement links TRBV3-1 (or the pseudogene TRBV3-2) to TRBJ2-7, with a weak D call TRBD1 (6 bases). Trimming shortened V by 4 bases and J by 1 base, and 8 bases separated the two germline ends. The CDR3 is 13 residues long. The germline gives CDR1 LGHDT, CDR2 YNNKEL (reference sequence). CDR3 sequence (DNA): TGTGCCAGCAGCCTGGGACAATCCTACGAGCAGTACTTC. It translates to CASSLGQSYEQYF.

The rearrangement links TRBV4-1 to TRBJ2-7; D possibly corresponds to TRBD1 (5 bases). CDR1 MGHRA and CDR2 YSYEKL come from the germline V gene. The CDR3 is 16 residues long. V was trimmed by 4 bases and J by 2 bases, leaving 18 bases between them. Written as DNA, the CDR3 is TGCGCCAGCAGCCCAAGTGGCAGCAGGGTGACCTACGAGCAGTACTTC. It codes for CASSPSGSRVTYEQYF.

The table lists this clone with a few counts. V is TRBV3-1 (or the pseudogene TRBV3-2) and J is TRBJ1-1, with no clear D. This CDR3 is 13 amino acids long. V was trimmed by 6 bases and J by 4 bases, leaving 12 bases between them. Germline lookup yields CDR1 LGHDT and CDR2 YNNKEL (reference sequence). The CDR3 here is CASRTQGGTEAFF. The CDR3 DNA sequence: TGTGCCAGCAGGACTCAAGGAGGCACTGAAGCTTTCTTT.